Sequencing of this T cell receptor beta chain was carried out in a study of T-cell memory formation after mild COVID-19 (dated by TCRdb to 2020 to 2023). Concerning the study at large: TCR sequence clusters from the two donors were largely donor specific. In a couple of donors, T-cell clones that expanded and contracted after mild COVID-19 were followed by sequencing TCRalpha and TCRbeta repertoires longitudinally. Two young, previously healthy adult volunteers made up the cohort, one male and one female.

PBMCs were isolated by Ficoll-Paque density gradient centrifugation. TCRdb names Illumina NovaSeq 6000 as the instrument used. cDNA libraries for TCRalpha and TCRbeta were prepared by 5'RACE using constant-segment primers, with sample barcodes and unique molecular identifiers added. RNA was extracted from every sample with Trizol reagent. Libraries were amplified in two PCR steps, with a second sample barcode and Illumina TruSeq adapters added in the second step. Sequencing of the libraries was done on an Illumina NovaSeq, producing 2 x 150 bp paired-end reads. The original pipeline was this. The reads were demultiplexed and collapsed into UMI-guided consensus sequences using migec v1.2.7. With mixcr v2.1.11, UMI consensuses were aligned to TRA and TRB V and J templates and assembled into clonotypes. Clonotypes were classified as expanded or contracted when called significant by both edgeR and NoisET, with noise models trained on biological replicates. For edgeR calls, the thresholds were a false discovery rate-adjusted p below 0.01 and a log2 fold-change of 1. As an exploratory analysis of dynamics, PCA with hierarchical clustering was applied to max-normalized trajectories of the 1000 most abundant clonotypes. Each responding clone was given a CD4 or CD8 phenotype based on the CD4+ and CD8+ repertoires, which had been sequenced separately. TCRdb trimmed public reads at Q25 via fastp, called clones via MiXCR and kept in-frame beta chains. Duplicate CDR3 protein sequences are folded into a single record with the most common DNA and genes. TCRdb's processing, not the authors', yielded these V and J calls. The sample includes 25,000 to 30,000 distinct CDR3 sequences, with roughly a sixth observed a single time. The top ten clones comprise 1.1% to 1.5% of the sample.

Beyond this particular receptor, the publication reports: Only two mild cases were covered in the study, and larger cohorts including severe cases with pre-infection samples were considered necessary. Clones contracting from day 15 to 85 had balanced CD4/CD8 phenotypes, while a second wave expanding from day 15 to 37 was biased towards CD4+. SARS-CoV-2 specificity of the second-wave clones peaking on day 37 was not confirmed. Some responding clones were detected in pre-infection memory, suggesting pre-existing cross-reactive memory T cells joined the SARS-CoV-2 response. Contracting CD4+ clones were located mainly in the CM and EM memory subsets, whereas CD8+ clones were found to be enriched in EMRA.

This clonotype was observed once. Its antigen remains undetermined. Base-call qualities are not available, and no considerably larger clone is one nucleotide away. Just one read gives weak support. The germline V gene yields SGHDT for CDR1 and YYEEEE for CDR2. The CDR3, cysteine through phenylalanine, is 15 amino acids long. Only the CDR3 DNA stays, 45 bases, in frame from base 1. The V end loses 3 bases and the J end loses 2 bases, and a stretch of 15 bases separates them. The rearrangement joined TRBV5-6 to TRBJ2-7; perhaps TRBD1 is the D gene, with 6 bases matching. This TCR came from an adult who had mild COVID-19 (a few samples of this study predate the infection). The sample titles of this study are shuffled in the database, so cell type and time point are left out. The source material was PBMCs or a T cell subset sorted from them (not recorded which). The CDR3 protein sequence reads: CASSSLSGDTYEQYF. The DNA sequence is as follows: TGTGCCAGCAGCTCGCTCTCCGGGGACACCTACGAGCAGTACTTC.